This is a list of T cell receptor beta chains from one sample in a study of cytomegalovirus exposure and HLA in healthy donors. Clones were read by immunoSEQ multiplex PCR, and TCRdb kept only the in-frame ones, dropping some. The table shows 82,000 or so clones, with roughly 74% occurring only once. Material for sequencing was PBMCs. Receptor source: a woman aged 50 to 60 in good health and CMV-seropositive. Both conserved end residues are part of each CDR3. The D gene is left open where the match is weak. Size is omitted from some rows. Given values are once, few, many or a class for expanded clones.

-	TRBV4-1	TRBJ2-1	-	TGCGCCAGCAGCCAATTACCTACCGGCAATGAGCAGTTCTTC	CASSQLPTGNEQFF
-	TRBV29-1	TRBJ1-2	TRBD1	TGCAGCGTTGAGGGACAGGGGTTTCGAAGTAGCTATGGCTACACCTTC	CSVEGQGFRSSYGYTF
few	TRBV11-2	TRBJ1-5	-	TGTGCCAGCAGCTTAGAACCGGACAGCCAGCCCCAGCATTTT	CASSLEPDSQPQHF
-	TRBV5-4	TRBJ2-2	TRBD2	TGTGCCAGCAGCTTGGAAGCGGGAGAACTCGGGGAGCTGTTTTTT	CASSLEAGELGELFF
-	TRBV7-9	TRBJ2-1	TRBD2	TGTGCCAGCAGCCAGGGACTAGGGCATGAGCAGTTCTTC	CASSQGLGHEQFF
-	TRBV5-6	TRBJ2-3	-	TGTGCCAGCAGCCATTTGCGAAGCACAGATACGCAGTATTTT	CASSHLRSTDTQYF
-	TRBV20-1	TRBJ2-7	-	TGCAGTGCTAGCAATAGCTACGAGCAGTACTTC	CSASNSYEQYF
-	TRBV7-9	TRBJ1-5	-	TGTGCCAGCAGCTTACAGGGTTACCAGCCCCAGCATTTT	CASSLQGYQPQHF
-	TRBV27	TRBJ2-7	TRBD2	TGTGCCAGCAGCCGCGGACTAGTGGGGGGCGAGCAGTACTTC	CASSRGLVGGEQYF
few	TRBV19	TRBJ1-2	TRBD1	TGTGCCAGTAGTATAGGGACAGGGGATGGCTACACCTTC	CASSIGTGDGYTF
-	TRBV30	TRBJ2-7	TRBD1	TGTGCCTGGAGCGGGACAGGATTCTACGAGCAGTACTTC	CAWSGTGFYEQYF
-	TRBV6-1	TRBJ2-3	TRBD2	TGTGCCAGCAGTGAAGCCGGGAGCGGGATTATATACACAGATACGCAGTATTTT	CASSEAGSGIIYTDTQYF
once	TRBV28	TRBJ1-2	-	TGTGCCACCGAGACAGGAAGGGACTATGGCTACACCTTC	CATETGRDYGYTF
-	TRBV19	TRBJ1-3	-	TGTGCCAGTAGCCGGGATTTCTCTGGAAACACCATATATTTT	CASSRDFSGNTIYF
-	TRBV5-1	TRBJ1-3	TRBD1	TGCGCCAGCAGACCCACAGGGGGGCCTGGAAACACCATATATTTT	CASRPTGGPGNTIYF
few	TRBV5-1	TRBJ1-1	-	TGCGCCAGCAGCTTGATTTCGGGTTCTGAAGCTTTCTTT	CASSLISGSEAFF
-	TRBV10-2	TRBJ2-2	-	TGCGCCAGCAGTCCGGACTGGAACACCGGGGAGCTGTTTTTT	CASSPDWNTGELFF
-	TRBV19	TRBJ1-2	-	TGTGCCAGTAGTGACCCTAGCTATGGCTACACCTTC	CASSDPSYGYTF
-	TRBV5-1	TRBJ2-1	-	TGCGCCAGCAGCTTGGGGAGGACCTCCTACAATGAGCAGTTCTTC	CASSLGRTSYNEQFF
-	TRBV5-8	TRBJ2-1	-	TGTGCCAGCAGCTTGGGAGTGTACTCCTACAATGAGCAGTTCTTC	CASSLGVYSYNEQFF
once	TRBV20-1	TRBJ1-2	TRBD1	TGCCAAACAGGGGGTTCCTATGGCTACACCTTC	CQTGGSYGYTF
-	TRBV5-1	TRBJ1-4	TRBD1	TGCGCCAGCAGCTCGGGACAGCCGAATGAAAAACTGTTTTTT	CASSSGQPNEKLFF
-	TRBV10-3	TRBJ2-3	-	TGTGCCGCCCGACTATCCCACGAAGGATCTACGCAGTATTTT	CAARLSHEGSTQYF
-	TRBV5-4	TRBJ2-1	-	TGTGCCAGCAGCTTGGCCGGGGGGCAAAGGAATGAGCAGTTCTTC	CASSLAGGQRNEQFF